The next 17 T cell receptor beta chains were all read from a single sample in a study of control samples from healthy donors and cancer patients. The protocol was immunoSEQ multiplex PCR, while the TCRdb copy is restricted to in-frame clones and leaves out a portion. The table shows more than 150,000 clones, with about 90% occurring only once. The specimen sequenced was blood. These receptors all stem from a woman under 40 in good health.

V usage is TRBV5-1 and J usage is TRBJ2-7, with D possibly matching TRBD1 (8 bases). V lost 4 bases and J 3 bases, leaving 14 bases between the germline ends. The germline V gene has CDR1 SGHRS and CDR2 YFSETQ. The CDR3 totals 14 residues. DNA of the CDR3: TGCGCCAGCAGCCTACAGGGGGGGGACTACGAGCAGTACTTC. This encodes CASSLQGGDYEQYF.

The genes are TRBV10-3 and TRBJ2-3; 7 bases agree with TRBD2. This CDR3 is 15 amino acids long. Germline V gene sequence: CDR1 ENHRY, CDR2 SYGVKD. V gave up 2 bases and J gave up 2 bases; unmatched junction bases: 4. The CDR3 is CAISEERDHTDTQYF. DNA for the CDR3: TGTGCCATCAGTGAGGAGCGGGACCACACAGATACGCAGTATTTT.

V usage is TRBV29-1 and J usage is TRBJ1-1; D not certain. Trimming pared 4 bases from V and 3 bases from J, leaving 15 bases between. Germline-derived CDR1 and CDR2 are SQVTM and ANQGSEA. CDR3 length: 14 amino acids. The CDR3 DNA reads TGCAGCGTTGGTGTCCGGTTGGCGGACACTGAAGCTTTCTTT. Amino acids: CSVGVRLADTEAFF.

In this sample, this clone turned up a few times. The chain uses TRBV4-1 and TRBJ1-5; 9 bases are shared with TRBD1. This CDR3 spans 17 amino acids. Germline V gene lookup returns CDR1 MGHRA and CDR2 YSYEKL. The V gene end was trimmed by 0 bases and the J gene end by 6 bases; junction bases not matched to a gene: 9. CDR3 sequence (DNA): TGCGCCAGCAGCCAAGATAGTGGGACAGGGAGAGTTCAGCCCCAGCATTTT. It specifies CASSQDSGTGRVQPQHF.

CDR3 DNA sequence: TGTGCCAGCAGTTTACTAGCGGGAGGTGGCCAAGAGACCCAGTACTTC. Protein: CASSLLAGGGQETQYF. The V and J genes are TRBV6-6 and TRBJ2-5; 12 bases agree with TRBD2. CDR1 is MNHNY, CDR2 SVGAGI, per germline (reference sequence). CDR3 size: 16 residues. The J segment lost 1 base and the V segment lost 4 bases, leaving 4 bases of the junction unmatched.

The chain joins TRBV11-3 to TRBJ2-7; possible D gene TRBD1, 7 bases. The length of the CDR3 is 14 residues. V lost 3 bases, J lost 4 bases, and 13 bases lay in between. Germline CDR1 is SGHNT and CDR2 is YENEEA. The CDR3 protein is CASSLGGQPYEQYF. CDR3 nucleotide sequence: TGTGCCAGCAGCTTGGGGGGACAGCCTTACGAGCAGTACTTC. The full variable domain, with the rest looked up from reference TRBV11-3 and TRBJ2-7, is EAGVVQSPRYKIIEKKQPVAFWCNPISGHNTLYWYLQNLGQGPELLIRYENEEAVDDSQLPKDRFSAERLKGVDSTLKIQPAELGDSAVYLCASSLGGQPYEQYFGPGTRLTVT.

This clone was counted a single time. The chain employs TRBV12-3 or TRBV12-4 and TRBJ1-1; D may be TRBD1 (5 bases). With 8 bases removed from V and 1 base from J, the gap between germline ends came to 11 bases. The length of the CDR3 is 13 residues. In DNA form, the CDR3 reads TGTGCCAGCGGGGGGGGACGGAACACTGAAGCTTTCTTT. It translates to CASGGGRNTEAFF.

This chain uses TRBV3-1 (or the pseudogene TRBV3-2) with TRBJ1-1; TRBD1 might be the D (5 bases). Trimming removed 0 bases at V and 3 bases at J, with 8 bases between. CDR3 length: 14 residues. Germline V CDR1 and CDR2: LGHDT, YNNKEL (reference sequence). The CDR3 DNA is TGTGCCAGCAGCCAAGACGGGGCGTACACTGAAGCTTTCTTT. It translates to CASSQDGAYTEAFF.

The chain has TRBV11-2 and TRBJ2-1; the D is unclear. V lost 0 bases and J lost 1, with 10 bases in between. The CDR3 contains 16 residues. Germline assignment: CDR1 SGHAT and CDR2 FQNNGV. The CDR3 bases are TGTGCCAGCAGCTTAGAAGGCGTCCATTCCTACAATGAGCAGTTCTTC. Its translation: CASSLEGVHSYNEQFF. The full variable domain, rest sourced from reference TRBV11-2 and TRBJ2-1, is EAGVAQSPRYKIIEKRQSVAFWCNPISGHATLYWYQQILGQGPKLLIQFQNNGVVDDSQLPKDRFSAERLKGVDSTLKIQPAKLEDSAVYLCASSLEGVHSYNEQFFGPGTRLTVL.

The CDR3 sequence: CASKPSRNEQFF. The DNA for the CDR3 is TGTGCCAGCAAGCCCAGCCGCAATGAGCAGTTCTTC. The V gene is TRBV28, the J gene TRBJ2-1, with no clear D. With 7 bases removed from V and 6 bases from J, the gap between germline ends came to 10 bases. Germline V gene lookup returns CDR1 MDHEN and CDR2 SYDVKM. The CDR3 is made up of 12 amino acids.

About this clone: The same CDR3 can be traced to other DNA sequences in this sample. This chain joins TRBV27 and TRBJ1-2, with TRBD1 matching 9 bases. V lost 5 bases to trimming and J lost 8 bases; unmatched junction nucleotides: 12. This CDR3 has 15 residues. Per germline, CDR1 MNHEY and CDR2 SMNVEV (reference sequence). CDR3 amino acids: CASSKGTGPTGGYTF. CDR3 coding DNA: TGTGCCAGCAGTAAGGGGACAGGGCCTACGGGGGGCTACACCTTC.

This clone was detected many times. The chain joins TRBV28 to TRBJ1-1, with D maybe TRBD1 (6 bases). The CDR3 consists of 11 residues. Germline CDR1 is MDHEN and CDR2 is SYDVKM. V was trimmed by 4 bases and J by 12 bases, leaving 12 bases between them. The CDR3 loop is CASSWGADTFF. The CDR3 DNA reads as TGTGCCAGCAGTTGGGGGGCGGATACTTTCTTT.

This sequence joins TRBV18 and TRBJ2-3; 10 bases are shared with TRBD2. The germline V gene has CDR1 KGHSH and CDR2 LQKENI. V lost 4 bases to trimming and J lost 3 bases; unmatched junction nucleotides: 1. CDR3 size: 14 residues. The CDR3 nucleotides read TGTGCCAGCTCACTTAGCGGGAGGACAGATACGCAGTATTTT. Its translation: CASSLSGRTDTQYF. The full variable domain, completed using reference TRBV18 and TRBJ2-3, is NAGVMQNPRHLVRRRGQEARLRCSPMKGHSHVYWYRQLPEEGLKFMVYLQKENIIDESGMPKERFSAEFPKEGPSILRIQQVVRGDSAAYFCASSLSGRTDTQYFGPGTRLTVL.

The chain links TRBV5-4 to TRBJ2-1; unclear D gene. CDR3 length: 15 residues. Germline V CDR1 and CDR2: SGHNT, YYREEE (reference sequence). Trimming removed 4 bases at V and 9 bases at J, with 20 bases between. The CDR3 is CASSIGPLANGEQFF. As DNA, the CDR3 is TGTGCCAGCAGCATCGGACCTCTGGCCAATGGTGAGCAGTTCTTC. Together with reference TRBV5-4 and TRBJ2-1, the CDR3 gives the full variable domain: ETGVTQSPTHLIKTRGQQVTLRCSSQSGHNTVSWYQQALGQGPQFIFQYYREEENGRGNFPPRFSGLQFPNYSSELNVNALELDDSALYLCASSIGPLANGEQFFGPGTRLTVL.

V gene TRBV6-4 combines with J gene TRBJ2-1; the D call may be TRBD1 or TRBD2 (6 bases each). In germline, CDR1 is MRHNA, CDR2 SNTAGT. The length of the CDR3 is 16 residues. V lost 2 bases, J lost 6 bases, and 17 bases lay in between. The CDR3 region is CASSDGSGAGGNEQFF. The CDR3 bases are TGTGCCAGCAGTGACGGGTCAGGGGCCGGGGGCAATGAGCAGTTCTTC.

The CDR3, as DNA: TGCGCCAGCAGCACCGGGACAGGGGCCCCGGGGCAGCCCCAGCATTTT. Residues: CASSTGTGAPGQPQHF. The chain uses TRBV5-1 and TRBJ1-5, with 10 nucleotides matching TRBD1. V was pared by 4 bases and J by 7 bases, with 11 bases of the junction left unmatched. The CDR3 consists of 16 residues. Germline assignment: CDR1 SGHRS and CDR2 YFSETQ.

V usage is TRBV3-1 (or the pseudogene TRBV3-2) and J usage is TRBJ2-7, with D hard to call. V was cut by 6 bases and J by 3 bases, with 12 bases left in between. This CDR3 is 13 amino acids long. Germline V CDR1 and CDR2: LGHDT, YNNKEL (reference sequence). CDR3 nucleotides: TGTGCCAGCAGTTTGGGCCGGAACTACGAGCAGTACTTC. Translated, it gives CASSLGRNYEQYF.